These T cell receptor beta chains were read from a single sample in a study. TCRdb passed the 5' RACE reads through MiXCR, listing each CDR3 protein once. The table has 13,000 or so distinct CDR3 sequences, 23% seen once. Sequencing used naive CD4+ T cells sorted from blood. The receptors come from a female donor with breast cancer. The CDR3 runs from the conserved cysteine through the conserved F or W. The D gene is left open where the match is weak. Clone sizes are given selectively: once, few, many, or a class where the clone is expanded.

clone size	V gene	J gene	D gene	CDR3 DNA	CDR3 protein
many	TRBV29-1	TRBJ2-1	TRBD1	TGCAGCGAAACGGGACAGGTCTCCTACAATGAGCAGTTCTTC	CSETGQVSYNEQFF
medium-sized	TRBV24-1	TRBJ2-1	TRBD2	TGTGCCACCAGTGATACTAGCGGGAGGACCTACAATGAGCAGTTCTTC	CATSDTSGRTYNEQFF
NA	TRBV5-1	TRBJ2-7	TRBD2	TGCGCCAGCAGCATACCAGCGGGATCTGGCGAGCAGCACTTC	CASSIPAGSGEQHF
many	TRBV7-2	TRBJ1-2	NA	TGTGCCAGCAGCTTAGTTGGGGAGGGGAGCTATGGCTACACCTTC	CASSLVGEGSYGYTF
NA	TRBV19	TRBJ1-2	TRBD1	TGTGCCAGTACTCCTAACAGGGACAGGGGATTTGATGGCTACACCTTC	CASTPNRDRGFDGYTF
many	TRBV27	TRBJ2-1	TRBD2	TGTGCCAGCAGTTTGGTAACTAGCGGGAGGAATGAGCAGTTCTTC	CASSLVTSGRNEQFF
medium-sized	TRBV6-5	TRBJ1-5	TRBD1	TGTGCCAGCAGTTACTCGCGGACAGGGGTTAATCAGCCCCAGCATTTT	CASSYSRTGVNQPQHF
few	TRBV2	TRBJ2-7	TRBD1	TGTGCCAGCAGCCGGGACAGTCGGACCTACGAGCAGTACTTC	CASSRDSRTYEQYF
few	TRBV29-1	TRBJ2-7	TRBD1	TGCAGCGTTGTGGGGGGACAGGCCGGCTACGAGCAGTGCTTC	CSVVGGQAGYEQCF
few	TRBV9	TRBJ2-7	NA	TGTGCCAGCAGCCCATTCCCCCGGGCCGAGCAGTACTTC	CASSPFPRAEQYF
many	TRBV18	TRBJ2-7	NA	TGTGCCAGCTCCCCGGTCGGCGACGAGCAGTACTTC	CASSPVGDEQYF
many	TRBV12-3/TRBV12-4	TRBJ1-5	TRBD1	TGTGCCAGCAGCCGAAGGGGGACAGCTTATAGCAATCAGCCCCAGCATTTT	CASSRRGTAYSNQPQHF
NA	TRBV6-5	TRBJ1-6	TRBD1	TGTGCCAGCAGTTTAGCAAGACAGGGGGCTTATTCACCCCTCCACTTT	CASSLARQGAYSPLHF
many	TRBV5-1	TRBJ2-7	TRBD2	TGCGCCAGCAGCTCCGGACTAGGCTACGAGCAGTACTTC	CASSSGLGYEQYF
medium-sized	TRBV20-1	TRBJ2-1	TRBD2	TGCAGTGCTCCCGGACTAGCGGGAGGGGACAATGAGCAGTTCTTC	CSAPGLAGGDNEQFF
many	TRBV4-1	TRBJ2-1	TRBD2	TGCGCCAGCAGCCAAGTGCGAGCGGGAGGGATCCATGAGCAGTTCTTC	CASSQVRAGGIHEQFF
few	TRBV12-3/TRBV12-4	TRBJ1-2	NA	TGTGCCAGCAAACAGACTAACTATGGCTACACCTTC	CASKQTNYGYTF
many	TRBV7-3	TRBJ2-1	TRBD2	TGTGCCAGCAGCTTAATGGGGGGGACTGGCAATGAGCAGTTCTTC	CASSLMGGTGNEQFF
many	TRBV20-1	TRBJ2-3	TRBD1	TGCAGTGCCCCGACAGGGGGCCGGGGCACAGATACGCAGTATTTT	CSAPTGGRGTDTQYF
NA	TRBV7-6	TRBJ2-5	TRBD1	TGTGTCAGCAGCTCGGACAGGGCGAGGGAGACCCAGAACTTC	CVSSSDRARETQNF
few	TRBV19	TRBJ1-3	NA	TGTGCCAGTAGGATCAGTGACTCGAGCTCTGGAAACACCATATATTTT	CASRISDSSSGNTIYF
NA	TRBV20-1	TRBJ1-1	NA	TGCAGTGCTAGAGATAGGGGGTCGGGGACTGTAGCTTTCTTT	CSARDRGSGTVAFF
medium-sized	TRBV12-3/TRBV12-4	TRBJ2-7	NA	TGTGCCAGCAGCCCTGACCGGGACGTCGTCTACGAGCAGTACTTC	CASSPDRDVVYEQYF
many	TRBV29-1	TRBJ1-1	NA	TGCAGCGGGCGGCACAGTCAGAACACTGAAGCTTTCTTT	CSGRHSQNTEAFF
many	TRBV12-3/TRBV12-4	TRBJ2-5	NA	TGTGCCAGCAGTTTTGACCAAGCCTCGGAGACCCAGTACTTC	CASSFDQASETQYF
medium-sized	TRBV7-8	TRBJ2-5	TRBD2	TGTGCCAGCAGCCCCAAGCCGGGACTAGCGGCGTACCAAGAGACCCAGTACTTC	CASSPKPGLAAYQETQYF
once	TRBV20-1	TRBJ1-6	NA	TGCAGTGCTTTCCCGGGGTTTGGAGGCTCCTATAATTCACCCCTCCACTTT	CSAFPGFGGSYNSPLHF
many	TRBV6-1	TRBJ1-5	NA	TGTGCCAGCAGTGAGTCGGTGGGGGTTAGGCAGCCCCAGCATTTT	CASSESVGVRQPQHF
NA	TRBV7-2	TRBJ1-1	NA	TGTGCCAGCAGCTTAGGGCAGGGCAGGAACACTGAAGCTCTCTTT	CASSLGQGRNTEALF
few	TRBV5-1	TRBJ1-1	NA	TGCGCCAGCAGCTTGGCCGCGGGGGCCAGGAACACTGAAGCTTTCTTT	CASSLAAGARNTEAFF
few	TRBV6-5	TRBJ1-5	NA	TGTGCCAGCAGTTACGGGTGGGGTCAGCCCCAGCATTTT	CASSYGWGQPQHF
medium-sized	TRBV20-1	TRBJ1-3	NA	TGCAGTGCTAGAGATGGGTTTTGGGACCCCTCTGGAAACACCATATATTTT	CSARDGFWDPSGNTIYF
NA	TRBV5-1	TRBJ1-1	TRBD1	TGCGCCAGCAGCTTGGAGATCTCGGGACAGCTGTACACTGAGGCTTTCTTT	CASSLEISGQLYTEAFF
NA	TRBV6-5	TRBJ1-2	NA	TGTGCCAGCAGACGTCTGGCCAGCGGGACACACTATGGCTACACCTTC	CASRRLASGTHYGYTF
few	TRBV19	TRBJ1-1	TRBD1	TGTGCCAGTAGTCCCCTCAATTTACAGGGGGCTGCTGAAGCTTTCTTT	CASSPLNLQGAAEAFF
many	TRBV7-9	TRBJ1-5	NA	TGTGCCAGCAGCTTAGAAGGGGATCAGCCCCAGCATTTT	CASSLEGDQPQHF
few	TRBV11-2	TRBJ2-1	TRBD1	TGTGCCAGCAGCAGGGGACAGGCGACCTACAATGAGCAGTTCTTC	CASSRGQATYNEQFF